A single sample gave rise to the 25 T cell receptor beta chains below, sequenced in a study of cytomegalovirus exposure and HLA in healthy donors (dated by TCRdb to 2017 to 2019). Library preparation was by the immunoSEQ multiplex PCR assay. For the multiplex PCR, a mixture combining 60 forward primers for TCR Vbeta segments and 13 reverse primers for TCR Jbeta segments was used. What TCRdb holds here is the immuneACCESS table cut down to in-frame rearrangements. Part of the clones is not present; checked against another copy, under half of the missing clones reflect an unresolved V gene, and the others are unexplained. For this sample there are approximately 100,000 clones; roughly three quarters appear just once. The ten largest clones take up about 3.8% of the sample. Sequences were obtained from PBMCs. The receptors come from a middle-aged woman in good health and CMV-seronegative.

The V call is TRBV7-9, the J call TRBJ1-2; D call uncertain. This CDR3 is 11 amino acids long. Germline CDR1 is SEHNR and CDR2 is FQNEAQ (reference sequence). Trimming cost V 5 bases and J 6 bases, with 7 bases left between them. This CDR3 reads CASSPIDGYTF. Written as DNA, the CDR3 is TGTGCCAGCAGCCCAATTGATGGCTACACCTTC.

The gene calls are TRBV9 and TRBJ1-1, with D maybe TRBD1 (5 bases). V was trimmed by 0 bases and J by 1 base, leaving 7 bases between them. Germline V gene lookup returns CDR1 SGDLS and CDR2 YYNGEE. The CDR3 runs 14 residues. The CDR3 nucleotides are TGTGCCAGCAGCGTAGGGGGCACGAACACTGAAGCTTTCTTT. Its protein is CASSVGGTNTEAFF.

This clone was detected only once. The chain's CDR3 is CASSPPMAGVRNEQFF. The CDR3 nucleotides read TGTGCCAGCTCACCACCGATGGCGGGGGTTAGGAATGAGCAGTTCTTC. This chain uses TRBV18 with TRBJ2-1; 7 bases match TRBD2. The germline V gene encodes CDR1 KGHSH and CDR2 LQKENI. V lost 0 bases, J lost 7 bases, and 9 bases stayed unmatched. CDR3 length: 16 residues.

The rearrangement joins TRBV5-1 to TRBJ2-2, with D perhaps TRBD1 (6 bases). V dropped 2 bases and J dropped 1 base, with 6 bases sitting between them. Germline CDR1 is SGHRS and CDR2 is YFSETQ. CDR3 size: 14 residues. CDR3 loop: CASSLGGNTGELFF. The DNA for the CDR3 is TGCGCCAGCAGCTTAGGGGGGAACACCGGGGAGCTGTTTTTT.

This clone turned up a few times. Other DNA sequences in this specimen translate into the identical CDR3. V gene TRBV6-5 combines with J gene TRBJ1-1, with TRBD1 identical over 7 bases. Germline V CDR1 and CDR2: MNHEY, SVGAGI. Losses at the gene ends were 6 bases for V and 11 bases for J; bases not matched to a gene: 6. The CDR3 covers 11 residues. This CDR3 is CASSRTGEAFF. As DNA, the CDR3 is TGTGCCAGCAGCCGGACAGGCGAGGCTTTCTTT.

The chain employs TRBV4-1 and TRBJ2-1, with 8 bases that match TRBD1. Germline V gene data show CDR1 as MGHRA and CDR2 as YSYEKL. The junction had 6 bases not matched to a gene; V was cut back by 3 bases and J by 2 bases. The CDR3 consists of 16 residues. Written as DNA, the CDR3 is TGCGCCAGCAGCCAGGAAGGACAGGGAACCTACAATGAGCAGTTCTTC. Amino acid sequence: CASSQEGQGTYNEQFF.

The chain carries TRBV7-9 and TRBJ2-7; D may be TRBD2 (6 bases). Germline V gives CDR1 SEHNR, CDR2 FQNEAQ (reference sequence). Trimming removed 5 bases from V and 1 base from J, with 15 bases in between. This CDR3 is 15 amino acids long. This CDR3 is CASSITPGTSYEQYF. The CDR3, as DNA: TGTGCCAGCAGCATTACACCCGGGACTTCCTACGAGCAGTACTTC. Variable domain in full (rest from reference TRBV7-9 and TRBJ2-7): DTGVSQNPRHKITKRGQNVTFRCDPISEHNRLYWYRQTLGQGPEFLTYFQNEAQLEKSRLLSDRFSAERPKGSFSTLEIQRTEQGDSAMYLCASSITPGTSYEQYFGPGTRLTVT.

This clone was found a few times. V gene TRBV7-3 combines with J gene TRBJ1-1; unclear D gene. V dropped 5 bases and J dropped 1 base, with 8 bases sitting between them. This CDR3 contains 13 residues. CDR1 and CDR2 from the germline V gene are SGHTA and FQGTGA. The CDR3 region is CASSPSSNTEAFF. CDR3 bases: TGTGCCAGCAGCCCGTCCTCGAACACTGAAGCTTTCTTT.

V gene TRBV18 combines with J gene TRBJ1-3; maybe TRBD1 (6 bases). CDR1 and CDR2 (germline): KGHSH, LQKENI. V was trimmed by 6 bases and J by 2 bases, leaving 17 bases between them. This CDR3 is built from 16 residues. DNA of the CDR3: TGTGCCAGCTCGCAAACGACAGGAGCCACTGGAAACACCATATATTTT. It codes for CASSQTTGATGNTIYF.

The chain employs TRBV9 and TRBJ2-1; 7 bases map to TRBD1. The CDR3 runs to 15 residues. CDR1 is SGDLS and CDR2 is YYNGEE in the germline V gene. Germline trimming cut 3 bases from V and 1 base from J; bases unmatched to any gene: 4. The CDR3 loop reads CASSADRLSYNEQFF. The CDR3 DNA is TGTGCCAGCAGCGCGGACAGGTTGTCCTACAATGAGCAGTTCTTC.

The V call is TRBV4-1, the J call TRBJ1-4; D is possibly TRBD1 (5 bases). V was cut by 0 bases and J by 14 bases, with 13 bases left in between. The CDR3 is 13 amino acids. Germline V gene lookup returns CDR1 MGHRA and CDR2 YSYEKL. The CDR3 DNA is TGCGCCAGCAGCCAAGATGGGGTCCGGGGGCTGTTTTTT. Protein sequence: CASSQDGVRGLFF.

The rearrangement joins TRBV7-9 to TRBJ2-7; D may be TRBD1 (5 bases). The V gene lost 4 bases and the J gene lost 3 bases, with 10 bases spanning the gap. Germline CDR1 and CDR2: SEHNR and FQNEAQ (reference sequence). The CDR3 has 13 amino acids. The CDR3, as DNA: TGTGCCAGCAGCTCCAAGGGGAACTACGAGCAGTACTTC. It translates to CASSSKGNYEQYF.

The chain has TRBV6-5 and TRBJ1-2; a possible D gene is TRBD1 (6 bases). The CDR3 is 15 residues long. Looked up from germline, CDR1 is MNHEY and CDR2 is SVGAGI. Trimming took 4 bases from V and 0 from J, leaving 12 bases between them. The CDR3 DNA reads TGTGCCAGCAGTTCCGACAGGAGCACTAACTATGGCTACACCTTC. It translates to CASSSDRSTNYGYTF.

This chain connects TRBV7-2 to TRBJ2-7; D perhaps matches TRBD2 (5 bases). This CDR3 has 14 residues. V dropped 0 bases and J dropped 4 bases, with 10 bases sitting between them. CDR1 and CDR2 from the germline V gene are SGHTA and FQGNSA. The CDR3 DNA reads TGTGCCAGCAGCTTAGCGCCCCGGGGTTACGAGCAGTACTTC. Protein sequence: CASSLAPRGYEQYF.

This clone was observed at least ten times. The chain joins TRBV4-1 to TRBJ2-7; D is unclear. Per germline, CDR1 MGHRA and CDR2 YSYEKL. Trimming pared 1 base from V and 5 bases from J, leaving 18 bases between. This CDR3 has 16 residues. Here the CDR3 DNA reads TGCGCCAGCAGCCAAGTAAGCCTAGTGGTGTCCCACGAGCAGTACTTC. This translates into CASSQVSLVVSHEQYF.

V gene TRBV15 combines with J gene TRBJ2-5, with 9 positions matching TRBD2. V dropped 2 bases and J dropped 2; count of bases not matched to a gene: 18. The germline V gene encodes CDR1 LNHNV and CDR2 YYDKDF (reference sequence). The CDR3 is 20 amino acids. The CDR3: CATSRSLGGKGAGGQETQYF. CDR3 coding DNA: TGTGCCACCAGCAGATCTCTCGGAGGAAAAGGAGCGGGGGGACAAGAGACCCAGTACTTC.

The J gene is TRBJ1-1, the V gene TRBV5-1; a weak D match, TRBD1 (6 bases). V was trimmed by 3 bases and J by 3 bases, leaving 15 bases between them. The V gene's germline CDR1 is SGHRS and CDR2 YFSETQ. This CDR3 region has 15 residues. The CDR3 DNA follows: TGCGCCAGCAGCTCGTGGGGGGGCGCAGACACTGAAGCTTTCTTT. It is translated as CASSSWGGADTEAFF.

The sample holds a few counts of this clone. The gene calls are TRBV25-1 and TRBJ2-5; 12 positions agree with TRBD1. Per germline, CDR1 MGHDK and CDR2 SYGVNS. CDR3 length: 16 amino acids. The V and J ends lost 6 bases and 5 bases, in that order; junction bases with no gene match: 10. CDR3 coding DNA: TGTGCCAGCAGGGCCGGGACAGGGGGCGCGGGGGAGACCCAGTACTTC. Its protein product is CASRAGTGGAGETQYF.

The genes are TRBV5-1 and TRBJ2-7; TRBD2 is a possible D gene (5 bases). This CDR3 is 13 amino acids long. Germline V lookup: CDR1 SGHRS, CDR2 YFSETQ. The V end lost 0 bases, the J end lost 4 bases, and 8 bases lay between the germline ends. The CDR3: CASSLAGVYEQYF. CDR3 sequence (DNA): TGCGCCAGCAGCTTGGCCGGGGTGTACGAGCAGTACTTC. The full variable domain, completed using reference TRBV5-1 and TRBJ2-7, is KAGVTQTPRYLIKTRGQQVTLSCSPISGHRSVSWYQQTPGQGLQFLFEYFSETQRNKGNFPGRFSGRQFSNSRSEMNVSTLELGDSALYLCASSLAGVYEQYFGPGTRLTVT.

The CDR3, as DNA: TGTGCCAGCAGTGTACAGATCAATAATTCACCCCTCCACTTT. It specifies CASSVQINNSPLHF. The chain joins TRBV6-1 to TRBJ1-6, with D hard to call. This CDR3 contains 14 residues. Trimming shortened V by 4 bases and J by 5 bases, and 9 bases separated the two germline ends. CDR1 is MNHNS, CDR2 SASEGT, per germline.

The rearrangement links TRBV7-2 to TRBJ2-1, with D uncertain. Trimming cost V 4 bases and J 2 bases, with 3 bases left between them. This CDR3 comprises 12 residues. CDR1 and CDR2 from the germline V gene are SGHTA and FQGNSA. The CDR3 nucleotides are TGTGCCAGCAGCTCCACCTACAATGAGCAGTTCTTC. Amino acids: CASSSTYNEQFF. Together with reference TRBV7-2 and TRBJ2-1, the CDR3 gives the full variable domain: GAGVSQSPSNKVTEKGKDVELRCDPISGHTALYWYRQSLGQGLEFLIYFQGNSAPDKSGLPSDRFSAERTGGSVSTLTIQRTQQEDSAVYLCASSSTYNEQFFGPGTRLTVL.

This clone showed up just once. The chain has TRBV6-1 and TRBJ1-1; the match to TRBD1 covers 7 bases. The CDR3 is 16 amino acids. The trim removed 0 bases at V and 5 bases at J, leaving 9 bases unmatched. Germline V gene data show CDR1 as MNHNS and CDR2 as SASEGT. Written as DNA, the CDR3 is TGTGCCAGCAGTGAAGCCCCGACAGGGTCCGGGACTGAAGCTTTCTTT. Its translation: CASSEAPTGSGTEAFF.

This sequence joins TRBV27 and TRBJ1-2, with unresolved D. From germline, CDR1 is MNHEY and CDR2 SMNVEV (reference sequence). The CDR3 spans 13 residues. Trimming stripped 3 bases from V and 4 bases from J, with 9 bases between. Written as DNA, the CDR3 is TGTGCCAGCAGTTTGACTGCCCTCTATGGCTACACCTTC. This gives the protein CASSLTALYGYTF.

This chain uses TRBV7-3 with TRBJ2-7, with D perhaps matching TRBD2 (5 bases). Per germline, CDR1 SGHTA and CDR2 FQGTGA. Trimming took off 0 bases at V and 3 bases at J, with 12 bases between the two ends. The CDR3 is 15 residues long. This CDR3 reads CASSLTPGIVYEQYF. The CDR3 DNA reads as TGTGCCAGCAGCTTAACTCCGGGGATCGTCTACGAGCAGTACTTC.

The chain links TRBV9 to TRBJ1-1; 8 bases are shared with TRBD1. CDR3 length: 15 residues. Germline lookup yields CDR1 SGDLS and CDR2 YYNGEE. With 4 bases clipped from V and 5 bases from J, the junction kept 10 bases outside the gene matches. The CDR3 DNA reads as TGTGCCAGCAGCCAACTCACAGGGGGTAGGACTGAAGCTTTCTTT. It yields the protein CASSQLTGGRTEAFF.